The entry below gives a single T cell receptor (beta chain) sequence along with its context. The record originates from a study of tumour-infiltrating T cells in Burkitt lymphoma. Study-wide background: Productive clonality predicted overall and progression-free survival.

Some clones are missing from TCRdb's copy, which holds only in-frame ones; the method was immunoSEQ multiplex PCR. The sample shows approximately 1,500 clones, around 20% of them seen only once. The length of the CDR3 is 18 residues. CDR1 SGHVS and CDR2 FNYEAQ come from the germline V gene. J gave up 8 bases and V 3 bases, and 20 bases lay outside the gene matches. The source is a human donor with diffuse large B-cell lymphoma. The rearrangement joins TRBV7-6 to TRBJ1-1, with 8 positions matching TRBD1. The sequenced sample consisted of tumor tissue. In DNA, the CDR3 is TGTGCCAGCAGCTTCATCGACGGACAGGGCGCGGGGGGACGAGAAGCTTTCTTT. It translates to CASSFIDGQGAGGREAFF. Drawing the rest from reference TRBV7-6 and TRBJ1-1, the complete variable domain is GAGVSQSPRYKVTKRGQDVALRCDPISGHVSLYWYRQALGQGPEFLTYFNYEAQQDKSGLPNDRFSAERPEGSISTLTIQRTEQRDSAMYRCASSFIDGQGAGGREAFFGQGTRLTVV.